Below are 18 T cell receptor beta chains sequenced from a single sample in a study of CD8+ T cells in alopecia areata. It was cDNA, reverse transcribed from extracted RNA, that served as the sequencing template. Measured with immunoSEQ multiplex PCR; TCRdb has only the in-frame clones, and not every one. Altogether some 170,000 clones are present, 58% being singletons, with the ten largest covering roughly 17%. The treatment here: oral pan-JAK inhibitor, 5-10 mg twice daily. Sequencing was performed on CD4+ T cells sorted from blood, taken between weeks 55 and 65, from a patient treated with tofacitinib. Every receptor here comes from a human donor with alopecia areata.

This clone was seen a single time. This chain connects TRBV11-2 to TRBJ2-7; maybe TRBD1 (6 bases). The CDR3 has 14 residues. V gave up 1 base and J gave up 3 bases, with 10 bases separating them. CDR1 and CDR2 from the germline V gene are SGHAT and FQNNGV. The CDR3 DNA reads TGTGCCAGCAGCTTAGGACAGGCCATCTACGAGCAGTACTTC. As protein: CASSLGQAIYEQYF.

The rearrangement uses TRBV2 and TRBJ2-2; 8 nucleotides align to TRBD1. Germline trimming cut 5 bases from V and 3 bases from J; bases unmatched to any gene: 5. Germline V CDR1 and CDR2: SNHLY, FYNNEI. This CDR3 region has 15 residues. CDR3 amino acids: CASSRQGTYTGELFF. The CDR3 DNA follows: TGTGCCAGCAGTAGACAGGGGACGTACACCGGGGAGCTGTTTTTT.

The J gene is TRBJ1-2, the V gene TRBV18; weak D call: TRBD1 (5 bases). V was cut by 6 bases and J by 5 bases, with 10 bases left in between. The germline gives CDR1 KGHSH, CDR2 LQKENI. The CDR3 totals 12 residues. The CDR3 DNA reads as TGTGCCAGCTCCTCACAGGCGTATGGCTACACCTTC. Amino acids: CASSSQAYGYTF.

This rearrangement joins TRBV9 to TRBJ2-7; 12 nucleotides line up with TRBD1. With 1 base clipped from V and 6 bases from J, the junction kept 5 bases outside the gene matches. This CDR3 spans 15 amino acids. Germline CDR1 and CDR2: SGDLS and YYNGEE. CDR3 nucleotides: TGTGCCAGCAGCGTACAGGGGACAGGGGGCGGCGAGCAGTACTTC. Residues: CASSVQGTGGGEQYF.

V is TRBV5-1 and J is TRBJ2-7, with 9 bases lining up with TRBD2. In germline, CDR1 is SGHRS, CDR2 YFSETQ. The CDR3 runs 15 residues. Unmatched junction bases numbered 8, after V lost 4 bases and J lost 3 bases. The CDR3 nucleotides read TGCGCCAGCAGCGCCCTGGCGGGGGGGCTCTACGAGCAGTACTTC. It yields the protein CASSALAGGLYEQYF.

This rearrangement joins TRBV5-1 to TRBJ1-1; TRBD1 aligns across 10 bases. CDR1 SGHRS and CDR2 YFSETQ come from the germline V gene. The CDR3 contains 15 residues. The V and J ends lost 4 bases and 2 bases, in that order; junction bases with no gene match: 5. CDR3 coding DNA: TGCGCCAGCAGCCTCGGGACAGGGGCTAACACTGAAGCTTTCTTT. It encodes CASSLGTGANTEAFF.

This clone was seen once. The gene calls are TRBV6-1 and TRBJ1-2; tentative D call: TRBD1 (5 bases). With 6 bases removed from V and 5 bases from J, the gap between germline ends came to 7 bases. Per the germline V gene, CDR1 is MNHNS and CDR2 is SASEGT. This CDR3 is built from 11 residues. CDR3 in amino acids: CASRQGYGYTF. CDR3 in DNA: TGTGCCAGCAGGCAGGGATATGGCTACACCTTC.

The CDR3 DNA follows: TGTGCCAGTGATAGGGGGGTCACTGAAGCTTTCTTT. Translated: CASDRGVTEAFF. V and J are TRBV30 and TRBJ1-1; D perhaps matches TRBD1 (6 bases). The germline V gene has CDR1 GTSNPN and CDR2 SVGIG (reference sequence). Trimming left V 8 bases short and J 4 bases short, with 14 bases between. This CDR3 spans 12 amino acids.

In this sample, this clone turned up once. The gene calls are TRBV5-4 and TRBJ1-6; 10 nucleotides agree with TRBD1. V dropped 1 base and J dropped 7; count of bases not matched to a gene: 5. CDR1 and CDR2 (germline): SGHNT, YYREEE (reference sequence). The CDR3 loop spans 16 amino acids. The CDR3 loop is CASSLSRQGANSPLHF. Here the CDR3 DNA reads TGTGCCAGCAGCTTGTCGAGACAGGGGGCAAATTCACCCCTCCACTTT. The whole variable domain, filled in from reference TRBV5-4 and TRBJ1-6, reads ETGVTQSPTHLIKTRGQQVTLRCSSQSGHNTVSWYQQALGQGPQFIFQYYREEENGRGNFPPRFSGLQFPNYSSELNVNALELDDSALYLCASSLSRQGANSPLHFGNGTRLTVT.

CDR3 DNA sequence: TGTGCCAGCTCCCCGAGCTCTGGGGCCAACGTCCTGACTTTC. Translation gives CASSPSSGANVLTF. V gene TRBV18 combines with J gene TRBJ2-6, with unresolved D. The CDR3 length is 14 residues. Trimming removed 6 bases from V and 0 bases from J, with 6 bases in between. Germline loops: CDR1 KGHSH, CDR2 LQKENI.

This rearrangement joins TRBV14 to TRBJ1-1; 8 nucleotides agree with TRBD1. V trimming: 1 base; J trimming: 2 bases; junction bases outside the gene matches: 9. CDR3 length equals 17 residues. Germline V gene lookup returns CDR1 SGHDN and CDR2 FVKESK. The CDR3 protein is CASSQGLLGTGNTEAFF. The CDR3 DNA follows: TGTGCCAGCAGCCAAGGTCTCCTGGGGACAGGCAACACTGAAGCTTTCTTT. The whole variable domain, filled in from reference TRBV14 and TRBJ1-1, reads EAGVTQFPSHSVIEKGQTVTLRCDPISGHDNLYWYRRVMGKEIKFLLHFVKESKQDESGMPNNRFLAERTGGTYSTLKVQPAELEDSGVYFCASSQGLLGTGNTEAFFGQGTRLTVV.

In DNA form, the CDR3 reads TGTGCCAGTAGTATGGGGCAGGGGATCGAAAAACTGTTTTTT. Amino acid sequence: CASSMGQGIEKLFF. The rearrangement uses TRBV19 and TRBJ1-4; a possible D gene is TRBD1 (6 bases). The V gene lost 3 bases and the J gene lost 8 bases, with 13 bases spanning the gap. The germline CDR1 and CDR2 sequences are LNHDA and SQIVND (reference sequence). This CDR3 region has 14 residues.

The chain combines TRBV5-6 with TRBJ2-5; D gene ambiguous. The germline V gene encodes CDR1 SGHDT and CDR2 YYEEEE. V was trimmed by 1 base and J by 0 bases, leaving 7 bases between them. This CDR3 is 14 amino acids long. The CDR3 DNA sequence: TGTGCCAGCAGCTTGCCCAGCAACCAAGAGACCCAGTACTTC. Protein product: CASSLPSNQETQYF.

This sequence joins TRBV11-2 and TRBJ2-5; D remains unclear. CDR3 length equals 14 residues. CDR1 is SGHAT and CDR2 is FQNNGV in the germline V gene. V was shortened by 3 bases and J by 2 bases, with 10 bases between the two germline ends. The CDR3 loop is CASSFLNSQETQYF. For the CDR3, the DNA is TGTGCCAGCAGCTTCTTAAATTCTCAAGAGACCCAGTACTTC.

This rearrangement joins TRBV30 to TRBJ2-3; D not certain. V shed 0 bases and J shed 3 bases, with 10 bases lying between them. The CDR3 runs to 14 residues. Germline loops: CDR1 GTSNPN, CDR2 SVGIG (reference sequence). The CDR3 nucleotides read TGTGCCTGGAGTGTTGGTCTTTTAACAGATACGCAGTATTTT. Translating gives CAWSVGLLTDTQYF.

The chain couples TRBV6-5 to TRBJ1-5, with D unclear. Germline V gene data show CDR1 as MNHEY and CDR2 as SVGAGI. V shed 6 bases and J shed 0 bases, with 12 bases lying between them. The CDR3 runs 15 residues. Here the CDR3 DNA reads TGTGCCAGCAGGCTACAGCTTTATAGCAATCAGCCCCAGCATTTT. Protein sequence: CASRLQLYSNQPQHF.

The rearrangement uses TRBV9 and TRBJ2-5; D gene uncertain. CDR1 and CDR2 from the germline V gene are SGDLS and YYNGEE. The V gene lost 3 bases and the J gene lost 5 bases, with 11 bases spanning the gap. This CDR3 comprises 13 residues. CDR3 nucleotides: TGTGCCAGCAGCGACTCGGTGGGCGAGACCCAGTACTTC. It specifies CASSDSVGETQYF.

This clone was seen a few times. The genes are TRBV5-1 and TRBJ2-7; D perhaps matches TRBD1 (5 bases). CDR3 length: 11 residues. The germline gives CDR1 SGHRS, CDR2 YFSETQ. The V end was cut by 4 bases, the J end by 3 bases, with 5 bases between. CDR3 sequence: CASSQGYEQYF. As DNA, the CDR3 is TGCGCCAGCAGCCAGGGCTACGAGCAGTACTTC.